This TCR beta chain was documented in a study of neurological immune-mediated disorders. Study-level points and caveats: The multiple sclerosis repertoire cluster showed no association with any clinical or MRI feature. The authors stated that larger cohorts are needed. Phylogenetic grouping put 18 of 34 multiple sclerosis patients' repertoires into one related-CDR3 cluster, a possible signature.

2 million PBMCs stored at -80 C were the source of the unsorted libraries. Germline trimming cut 3 bases from V and 9 bases from J; bases unmatched to any gene: 9. This CDR3 is built from 14 residues. CDR1 and CDR2 (germline): DFQATT, SNEGSKA (reference sequence). The cDNA came from 5'RACE with 10-nucleotide random UMIs. Each CDR3 protein gets one entry after TCRdb re-called the 5' RACE reads with MiXCR. The table has about 74,000 distinct CDR3 sequences, around 5.2% seen once. At least ten counts were recorded for this clonotype. Its antigen is unidentified. Sequencing was done on a sample of PBMCs. The V and J genes are TRBV20-1 and TRBJ2-2; 8 bases line up with TRBD1. This receptor was identified in a man between 18 and 35 years old with multiple sclerosis. CDR3 loop: CSASQGAGFRELFF. The CDR3 DNA reads TGCAGTGCTAGTCAGGGGGCGGGTTTCAGGGAGCTGTTTTTT.